Shown below are 22 T cell receptor beta chains from a single sample sequenced in a study of T cell changes during pregnancy in multiple sclerosis. Using immunoSEQ multiplex PCR, the repertoire was profiled, and TCRdb retains in-frame clones only, with some absent. Of approximately 65,000 clones in the sample, around 92% were seen once. The sequencing here drew on CD8+ T cells from peripheral blood mononuclear cells, taken in the third trimester of pregnancy. These receptors were obtained from a female donor in good health, enrolled as a control in a pregnancy study.

The chain has TRBV4-3 and TRBJ1-2; 8 bases are a match to TRBD1. Trimming at V came to 3 bases and at J to 5 bases, leaving 14 bases not matched to a gene. CDR1 is LGHNA and CDR2 is YSLEER in the germline V gene. This CDR3 contains 17 residues. The CDR3 DNA is TGCGCCAGCAGCCAGGACCCCGGGACAGGCCTTGGGTATGGCTACACCTTC. It specifies CASSQDPGTGLGYGYTF.

The V call is TRBV4-2, the J call TRBJ2-2; TRBD2 is a possible D gene (6 bases). This CDR3 spans 17 amino acids. Germline V gene lookup returns CDR1 LGHNA and CDR2 YNFKEQ. Trimming cost V 4 bases and J 7 bases, with 22 bases left between them. Here the CDR3 DNA reads TGTGCCAGCAGCCCGGGCCCAGCCTCTAGGGGAGGCGGGGAGCTGTTTTTT. As protein: CASSPGPASRGGGELFF.

The chain recombines TRBV5-5 with TRBJ2-7; 10 bases agree with TRBD1. The germline CDR1 and CDR2 sequences are SGHKS and YYEKEE (reference sequence). Losses at the gene ends were 5 bases for V and 4 bases for J; bases not matched to a gene: 9. The CDR3 totals 15 residues. The CDR3 DNA follows: TGTGCCAGCAGTTCCCCGGGACAGGGGACATACGAGCAGTACTTC. It translates to CASSSPGQGTYEQYF.

This rearrangement joins TRBV5-6 to TRBJ2-4; 7 bases line up with TRBD1. Germline-derived CDR1 and CDR2 are SGHDT and YYEEEE. The CDR3 sequence is 14 residues long. Trimming at V came to 4 bases and at J to 6 bases, leaving 7 bases not matched to a gene. CDR3 coding DNA: TGTGCCAGCAGCCCCCAGACAGGGATAAACATTCAGTACTTC. Translation: CASSPQTGINIQYF.

The chain has TRBV5-1 and TRBJ2-5, with a tentative D call TRBD2 (5 bases). CDR3 length: 14 residues. The V gene lost 3 bases and the J gene lost 2 bases, with 11 bases spanning the gap. Germline-derived CDR1 and CDR2 are SGHRS and YFSETQ. CDR3 amino acids: CASSWYGNQETQYF. The DNA for the CDR3 is TGCGCCAGCAGCTGGTACGGGAATCAAGAGACCCAGTACTTC.

In this sample, this clone turned up once. This rearrangement joins TRBV27 to TRBJ1-1, with TRBD1 identical over 7 bases. This CDR3 spans 14 amino acids. The trim removed 5 bases at V and 4 bases at J, leaving 7 bases unmatched. From germline, CDR1 is MNHEY and CDR2 SMNVEV (reference sequence). Here the CDR3 DNA reads TGTGCCAGCAGTCCCTACAGGGGCGGCACTGAAGCTTTCTTT. It specifies CASSPYRGGTEAFF.

This chain links TRBV30 with TRBJ1-5; D possibly corresponds to TRBD1 (5 bases). Germline CDR1 and CDR2: GTSNPN and SVGIG (reference sequence). V gave up 6 bases and J gave up 1 base, with 13 bases separating them. This CDR3 spans 14 amino acids. The chain's CDR3 is CACEPGGSNQPQHF. The CDR3 nucleotides read TGTGCCTGTGAACCGGGGGGGAGCAATCAGCCCCAGCATTTT.

The chain combines TRBV6-6 with TRBJ1-1; no reliable D call. V was pared by 7 bases and J by 8 bases, with 11 bases between. This CDR3 region has 11 residues. Germline CDR1 reads MNHNY; CDR2 reads SVGAGI (reference sequence). The chain's CDR3 is CASIAGGEAFF. In DNA, the CDR3 is TGTGCCAGCATCGCGGGAGGAGAAGCTTTCTTT.

V is TRBV6-5 and J is TRBJ2-2; D gene unclear. V dropped 6 bases and J dropped 2 bases, with 4 bases sitting between them. Germline-derived CDR1 and CDR2 are MNHEY and SVGAGI. The CDR3 is made up of 12 amino acids. CDR3 protein: CASSSNTGELFF. The CDR3 DNA sequence: TGTGCCAGCAGCTCCAACACCGGGGAGCTGTTTTTT.

This chain uses TRBV5-3 with TRBJ1-2, with a tentative D call TRBD1 (6 bases). TRBV5-3 carries the ORF label, with uncertain function. This CDR3 contains 15 residues. The V end lost 3 bases, the J end lost 3 bases, and 15 bases lay between the germline ends. The chain's CDR3 is CARSSGHAGDYGYTF. Here the CDR3 DNA reads TGTGCCAGAAGCTCGGGACACGCGGGGGACTATGGCTACACCTTC.

The V gene is TRBV4-3, the J gene TRBJ1-2, with 8 bases aligning to TRBD1. This CDR3 has 15 amino acids. The germline gives CDR1 LGHNA, CDR2 YSLEER. V dropped 4 bases and J dropped 4; count of bases not matched to a gene: 8. The chain's CDR3 is CASSPLSDRAYGYTF. CDR3 bases: TGCGCCAGCAGCCCCCTATCGGACAGGGCCTATGGCTACACCTTC.

The rearrangement links TRBV7-9 to TRBJ1-2, with 7 bases identical to TRBD1. Germline trimming cut 0 bases from V and 4 bases from J; bases unmatched to any gene: 14. Germline loops: CDR1 SEHNR, CDR2 FQNEAQ (reference sequence). The CDR3 consists of 18 residues. This CDR3 is CASSLAYHRGFVVYGYTF. CDR3 nucleotides: TGTGCCAGCAGCTTAGCTTATCACAGGGGCTTCGTGGTCTATGGCTACACCTTC. Together with reference TRBV7-9 and TRBJ1-2, the CDR3 gives the full variable domain: DTGVSQNPRHKITKRGQNVTFRCDPISEHNRLYWYRQTLGQGPEFLTYFQNEAQLEKSRLLSDRFSAERPKGSFSTLEIQRTEQGDSAMYLCASSLAYHRGFVVYGYTFGSGTRLTVV.

This clone was found once. The V call is TRBV11-3, the J call TRBJ2-7; the D gene is possibly TRBD1 (6 bases). V gave up 5 bases and J gave up 6 bases, with 20 bases separating them. Germline V gives CDR1 SGHNT, CDR2 YENEEA. The CDR3 runs 15 residues. The CDR3 is CASSTDGRGGSEQYF. In DNA, the CDR3 is TGTGCCAGCAGCACCGACGGCAGGGGCGGAAGCGAGCAGTACTTC.

V gene TRBV18 combines with J gene TRBJ2-7; 7 nucleotides agree with TRBD1. CDR1 is KGHSH and CDR2 is LQKENI in the germline V gene. The CDR3 sequence is 14 residues long. J was trimmed by 5 bases and V by 6 bases; bases with no gene match: 10. The CDR3 region is CASSLQGPRDEQYF. The CDR3 DNA reads as TGTGCCAGCTCTCTACAGGGGCCCCGCGACGAGCAGTACTTC.

The J gene is TRBJ1-4, the V gene TRBV13, with unresolved D. V lost 5 bases and J lost 0, with 10 bases in between. This CDR3 region has 15 residues. Germline V CDR1 and CDR2: PRHDT, FYEKMQ (reference sequence). The CDR3 spells CASSPRLSTNEKLFF. CDR3 DNA: TGTGCCAGCAGCCCGAGACTGTCAACTAATGAAAAACTGTTTTTT.

The rearrangement uses TRBV19 and TRBJ1-5, with 7 bases identical to TRBD1. Germline-derived CDR1 and CDR2 are LNHDA and SQIVND (reference sequence). The CDR3 covers 16 residues. J was trimmed by 3 bases and V by 5 bases; bases with no gene match: 10. CDR3 sequence reads: CASSVFRDRINQPQHF. Here the CDR3 DNA reads TGTGCCAGTAGTGTTTTCCGGGACAGAATCAATCAGCCCCAGCATTTT.

The chain uses TRBV4-1 and TRBJ2-1; 7 bases fit TRBD2. Germline assignment: CDR1 MGHRA and CDR2 YSYEKL. The CDR3 totals 16 residues. V dropped 4 bases and J dropped 1; count of bases not matched to a gene: 7. CDR3 amino acids: CASSPLGGGSYNEQFF. CDR3 bases: TGCGCCAGCAGCCCCTTGGGCGGGGGATCCTACAATGAGCAGTTCTTC.

The V gene is TRBV13, the J gene TRBJ2-7; D is possibly TRBD1 (6 bases). The V end lost 3 bases, the J end lost 1 base, and 7 bases lay between the germline ends. The V gene's germline CDR1 is PRHDT and CDR2 FYEKMQ (reference sequence). The CDR3 has 13 residues. DNA of the CDR3: TGTGCCAGCAGCTTCAGGGGTTCCTACGAGCAGTACTTC. Translating gives CASSFRGSYEQYF.

The J gene is TRBJ1-5, the V gene TRBV5-1; 7 bases agree with TRBD1. CDR3 length equals 14 residues. Trimming removed 4 bases from V and 3 bases from J; junction bases left unmatched: 4. CDR1 is SGHRS, CDR2 YFSETQ, per germline. The CDR3 loop is CASSLTGVNQPQHF. The CDR3 DNA reads TGCGCCAGCAGCCTCACAGGGGTCAATCAGCCCCAGCATTTT.

This chain links TRBV9 with TRBJ1-2, with D uncertain. Trimming removed 4 bases at V and 0 bases at J, with 7 bases between. This CDR3 is built from 13 residues. CDR1 and CDR2 from the germline V gene are SGDLS and YYNGEE. This CDR3 reads CASSTYSNYGYTF. DNA for the CDR3: TGTGCCAGCAGCACCTATTCTAACTATGGCTACACCTTC.

This chain uses TRBV9 with TRBJ2-3; 7 nucleotides line up with TRBD2. Losses at the gene ends were 6 bases for V and 0 bases for J; bases not matched to a gene: 10. Germline CDR1 is SGDLS and CDR2 is YYNGEE. The CDR3 covers 16 residues. The CDR3 loop is CASTPGPGGSTDTQYF. In DNA form, the CDR3 reads TGTGCCAGCACCCCAGGTCCGGGGGGAAGCACAGATACGCAGTATTTT. The full variable domain, with the rest looked up from reference TRBV9 and TRBJ2-3, is DSGVTQTPKHLITATGQRVTLRCSPRSGDLSVYWYQQSLDQGLQFLIQYYNGEERAKGNILERFSAQQFPDLHSELNLSSLELGDSALYFCASTPGPGGSTDTQYFGPGTRLTVL.

This clone was counted between two and nine times. The chain couples TRBV7-9 to TRBJ1-1, with D possibly matching TRBD1 (6 bases). Germline CDR1 and CDR2: SEHNR and FQNEAQ (reference sequence). The CDR3 is 14 residues long. V was cut by 5 bases and J by 2 bases, with 12 bases left in between. CDR3: CASSLPGDNTEAFF. In DNA, the CDR3 is TGTGCCAGCAGCCTCCCAGGGGATAACACTGAAGCTTTCTTT.